The present TCR beta chain was sequenced within a study of radiotherapy plus CTLA-4 blockade in lung cancer. The CDR3 is 13 residues long. V lost 5 bases to trimming and J lost 0 bases, with 7 bases between them. Germline values: CDR1 SGHTA, CDR2 FQGTGA. Study conclusions and caveats: It was early blood T cell clone dynamics, with interferon-beta, that reportedly best predicted response. Blood TCR clones of tumor origin expanded after radiotherapy plus ipilimumab.

The repertoire was sequenced with immunoSEQ multiplex PCR; TCRdb's copy has only in-frame clones and lacks some. The table records 35,000 to 45,000 clones, about 74% of them present only once. In regard to this clone: Its antigen is unidentified.

Source: peripheral blood, taken from a patient treated with radiotherapy plus ipilimumab. The V call is TRBV7-3, the J call TRBJ2-5, with D unresolved. The TCR comes from a human donor with non-small cell lung cancer whose response to radiotherapy plus ipilimumab could not be evaluated. CDR3 loop: CASSLSNQETQYF. The CDR3 region has the DNA TGTGCCAGCAGCCTCTCTAACCAAGAGACCCAGTACTTC.